This paragraph reports one T cell receptor (beta chain). Its matching antigen is unknown. Trimming left V 3 bases short and J 3 bases short, with 15 bases between. Germline CDR1 MNHEY, CDR2 SMNVEV (reference sequence). The CDR3 is 15 residues long. This entry is derived from a study of cytomegalovirus exposure and HLA in healthy donors. With 60 Vbeta and 13 Jbeta primers, the PCR was carried out. The repertoire was sequenced with immunoSEQ multiplex PCR; TCRdb's copy has only in-frame clones and lacks some. The sample has tens of thousands of clones, approximately 71% seen once. Whole-study findings and limits: Follow-up analysis later connected one missense variant in DCLRE1C with trimming of TCR beta V- and J-genes. The study assumed roughly uniform donor sequencing depth for presence/absence analyses. The classifier was said to identify cytomegalovirus status with high specificity and sensitivity.

V gene TRBV27 combines with J gene TRBJ2-7, with a possible D match to TRBD2 (6 bases). Sequences were obtained from PBMCs. The source of this sequence is a man younger than 45 in good health and CMV-seronegative. The CDR3 DNA reads TGTGCCAGCAGTTTGAATAGCGGTAGGGACTACGAGCAGTACTTC. Protein: CASSLNSGRDYEQYF.